These 6 T cell receptor beta chains share one sample of origin, sequenced in a study of CD8 T cells in Susac syndrome. Random hexamers served to reverse transcribe roughly 0.45 to 1 ug RNA. Using its own MiXCR run on the immunoSEQ multiplex PCR reads, TCRdb lists one record per CDR3 protein. The sample lists some 190,000 distinct CDR3 sequences; 80% to 95% were seen once. Specimen: CD4+ T cells from PBMCs. The receptors stem from a human donor in good health.

The chain employs TRBV7-9 and TRBJ1-4; D is unresolved. The CDR3 extends over 13 amino acids. Deletions cut 10 bases from V and 4 bases from J, with 13 bases between. Germline V gives CDR1 SEHNR, CDR2 FQNEAQ (reference sequence). CDR3 DNA: TGTGCCACTCCTTGGGCGGTTAATGAAAAACTGTTTTTT. It codes for CATPWAVNEKLFF.

The V and J genes are TRBV7-3 and TRBJ1-1, with D unresolved. The V end lost 3 bases, the J end lost 2 bases, and 10 bases lay between the germline ends. The CDR3 extends over 14 amino acids. Germline V gene sequence: CDR1 SGHTA, CDR2 FQGTGA. CDR3 in DNA: TGTGCCAGCAGCTTTACCGGGAGCAACACTGAAGCTTTCTTT. This translates into CASSFTGSNTEAFF.

The J gene is TRBJ1-3, the V gene TRBV13; D remains ambiguous. The CDR3 consists of 14 residues. Germline lookup yields CDR1 PRHDT and CDR2 FYEKMQ (reference sequence). V lost 4 bases and J 4 bases, leaving 11 bases between the germline ends. Written as DNA, the CDR3 is TGTGCCAGCAGCTCCCGGCAAGAAGGAAACACCATATATTTT. Amino acids: CASSSRQEGNTIYF.

The rearrangement links TRBV11-1 to TRBJ2-2; possibly TRBD1 for D (5 bases). The CDR3 extends over 16 amino acids. Trimming took 4 bases from V and 3 from J, leaving 15 bases between them. Germline loops: CDR1 SGHAT, CDR2 FQDESV (reference sequence). In nucleotides, the CDR3 is TGTGCCAGCAGCTCCGCTACAACAGGTTACACCGGGGAGCTGTTTTTT. This codes for CASSSATTGYTGELFF.

The chain combines TRBV6-5 with TRBJ1-1; D is unresolved. Germline V gene lookup returns CDR1 MNHEY and CDR2 SVGAGI. There are 13 residues in the CDR3. V was pared by 11 bases and J by 4 bases, with 17 bases between. CDR3 sequence reads: CAVLISAGTEAFF. The CDR3 nucleotides read TGTGCCGTCCTAATCTCGGCCGGCACTGAAGCTTTCTTT.

The DNA for the CDR3 is TGTGCCACCAGCAGACACTCGGGCAGCCTTAGCAATCAGCCCCAGCATTTT. It is translated as CATSRHSGSLSNQPQHF. This chain joins TRBV15 and TRBJ1-5; D unclear. Trimming pared 2 bases from V and 0 bases from J, leaving 14 bases between. The CDR3 runs to 17 residues. Per the germline V gene, CDR1 is LNHNV and CDR2 is YYDKDF (reference sequence). Together with reference TRBV15 and TRBJ1-5, the CDR3 gives the full variable domain: DAMVIQNPRYQVTQFGKPVTLSCSQTLNHNVMYWYQQKSSQAPKLLFHYYDKDFNNEADTPDNFQSRRPNTSFCFLDIRSPGLGDTAMYLCATSRHSGSLSNQPQHFGDGTRLSIL.